This is a list of T cell receptor beta chains from one sample in a study of cytomegalovirus exposure and HLA in healthy donors. TCRdb's copy holds only in-frame clones and misses some; the assay was immunoSEQ multiplex PCR. The sample lists nearly 200,000 clones, roughly four fifths seen once, with over 2% in the top ten. The sequenced material came from PBMCs. The receptors originated from a woman in her 30s in good health and CMV-seropositive. Each CDR3 is given with its conserved first and last residue. A D gene is named only where the DNA matches it firmly. Only some rows state a clone size, as once, few, many or a class for expanded clones.

d_call,clone_size,v_call,j_call,cdr3_aa,cdr3_nt
.,once,TRBV4-3,TRBJ1-2,CASSQASGRVRLDGYTF,TGCGCCAGCAGCCAAGCCTCGGGGAGGGTGAGGCTTGATGGCTACACCTTC
TRBD1,.,TRBV5-1,TRBJ2-7,CASSRDRAYEQYF,TGCGCCAGCAGCCGGGACAGGGCCTACGAGCAGTACTTC
TRBD2,.,TRBV28,TRBJ2-1,CASSRGLAGGRFSVNEQFF,TGTGCCAGCAGCCGGGGACTAGCGGGAGGGCGGTTTAGTGTCAATGAGCAGTTCTTC
.,.,TRBV9,TRBJ2-2,CASSPLSEFPGELFF,TGTGCCAGCAGCCCGCTCTCCGAGTTCCCCGGGGAGCTGTTTTTT
TRBD1,once,TRBV10-3,TRBJ2-5,CAISETGTGLGQETQYF,TGTGCCATCAGTGAGACCGGGACAGGATTGGGCCAAGAGACCCAGTACTTC
.,.,TRBV27,TRBJ1-2,CASSLSPLYGYTF,TGTGCCAGCAGTTTGTCCCCTCTCTATGGCTACACCTTC
TRBD1,.,TRBV18,TRBJ2-3,CASSRQGQGTDTQYF,TGTGCCAGCTCCCGACAGGGTCAGGGCACAGATACGCAGTATTTT
TRBD2,few,TRBV28,TRBJ2-7,CASSLSGLALEQYF,TGTGCCAGCAGTTTATCCGGACTAGCTCTTGAGCAGTACTTC
TRBD1,.,TRBV28,TRBJ1-2,CASRPRTGDGYTF,TGTGCCAGCAGACCGAGGACAGGGGATGGCTACACCTTC
TRBD2,.,TRBV7-6,TRBJ2-7,CASSPVGGYEQYF,TGTGCCAGCAGCCCAGTGGGGGGGTACGAGCAGTACTTC
.,.,TRBV4-3,TRBJ1-6,CASRTSAGQYNSPLHF,TGCGCCAGCAGAACTTCGGCGGGGCAATATAATTCACCCCTCCACTTT
TRBD1,.,TRBV28,TRBJ1-2,CASSTRTGAYGYTF,TGTGCCAGCAGTACTAGGACAGGGGCTTATGGCTACACCTTC
.,.,TRBV5-6,TRBJ2-2,CASATLGASGELFF,TGTGCCAGCGCTACCCTTGGGGCGTCCGGGGAGCTGTTTTTT
TRBD2,.,TRBV15,TRBJ2-3,CATSPGGATDTQYF,TGTGCCACCAGCCCGGGGGGGGCAACCGATACGCAGTATTTT
TRBD2,few,TRBV7-9,TRBJ2-3,CASSHLGSSGSTDTQYF,TGTGCCAGCAGCCACCTAGGCAGTAGCGGGAGCACAGATACGCAGTATTTT
.,few,TRBV5-8,TRBJ1-5,CASSLQGYSNQPQHF,TGTGCCAGCAGCTTGCAGGGCTATAGCAATCAGCCCCAGCATTTT
.,few,TRBV10-3,TRBJ2-6,CAISERGLGANVLTF,TGTGCCATCAGTGAGAGAGGTCTTGGGGCCAACGTCCTGACTTTC
TRBD2,.,TRBV25-1,TRBJ2-1,CASSEEWTSVEQFF,TGTGCCAGCAGTGAAGAATGGACTAGCGTGGAGCAGTTCTTC
.,.,TRBV10-3,TRBJ1-6,CAISESEGGYSPLHF,TGTGCCATCAGTGAGTCGGAGGGAGGGTATTCACCCCTCCACTTT
TRBD1,.,TRBV6-6,TRBJ1-4,CASSTGTGVTNEKLFF,TGTGCCAGCAGTACCGGGACAGGGGTTACTAATGAAAAACTGTTTTTT
.,.,TRBV2,TRBJ1-1,CASSTTGNTEAFF,TGTGCCAGCAGCACCACAGGGAACACTGAAGCTTTCTTT
TRBD2,.,TRBV23-1,TRBJ2-2,CASSQSPGRVAGGTSNTGELFF,TGCGCCAGCAGTCAATCGCCAGGGCGGGTAGCGGGAGGTACCTCGAACACCGGGGAGCTGTTTTTT
.,.,TRBV7-9,TRBJ1-1,CASSFVGPLGEAFF,TGTGCCAGCAGCTTTGTGGGCCCCTTAGGTGAAGCTTTCTTT
TRBD1,.,TRBV9,TRBJ1-3,CASSVAGGQAGGNTIYF,TGTGCCAGCAGCGTAGCCGGCGGACAGGCTGGTGGAAACACCATATATTTT
TRBD1,.,TRBV7-2,TRBJ1-2,CASSLDRGGGYTF,TGTGCCAGCAGCCTCGACAGGGGGGGTGGCTACACCTTC
.,.,TRBV5-4,TRBJ2-5,CASSLLPEETQYF,TGTGCCAGCAGCTTGCTTCCAGAAGAGACCCAGTACTTC
.,.,TRBV7-8,TRBJ2-5,CASSSGLFEETQYF,TGTGCCAGCAGCTCTGGACTGTTCGAAGAGACCCAGTACTTC
TRBD1,.,TRBV28,TRBJ1-1,CASSGTGGRHTEAFF,TGTGCCAGCAGCGGGACAGGGGGCCGACACACTGAAGCTTTCTTT
.,.,TRBV7-9,TRBJ1-3,CASSRGGLSGNTIYF,TGTGCCAGCAGCCGCGGGGGACTATCTGGAAACACCATATATTTT
.,.,TRBV19,TRBJ1-5,CASSLPGATGNQPQHF,TGTGCCAGTAGTTTACCTGGGGCAACGGGCAATCAGCCCCAGCATTTT